The next 6 T cell receptor beta chains were all read from a single sample in a study of OX40 agonist ivuxolimab in advanced cancers. TCRdb's copy holds only in-frame clones and misses some; the assay was immunoSEQ multiplex PCR. The top ten clones hold roughly 1% of a sample with 65,000 to 75,000 clones, approximately 89% of them seen once. Source: CD4+ or CD8+ T cells sorted from blood, taken in a trial of the OX40 agonist ivuxolimab. These receptors originate from an adult with an advanced solid tumor such as melanoma, head and neck, liver or kidney cancer.

The rearrangement uses TRBV19 and TRBJ2-2, with TRBD2 identical over 7 bases. Trimming at V came to 1 base and at J to 1 base, leaving 3 bases not matched to a gene. The CDR3 extends over 16 amino acids. CDR1 is LNHDA, CDR2 SQIVND, per germline (reference sequence). The CDR3: CASSIGWTRNTGELFF. The CDR3 nucleotides read TGTGCCAGTAGTATAGGTTGGACTAGGAACACCGGGGAGCTGTTTTTT.

The chain links TRBV5-5 to TRBJ1-4; perhaps TRBD1 as D (5 bases). This CDR3 is built from 15 residues. V dropped 4 bases and J dropped 4 bases, with 14 bases sitting between them. From germline, CDR1 is SGHKS and CDR2 YYEKEE (reference sequence). This CDR3 reads CASSAGTAINEKLFF. The DNA for the CDR3 is TGTGCCAGCAGCGCCGGGACGGCGATTAATGAAAAACTGTTTTTT. The full variable domain, its missing parts supplied by reference TRBV5-5 and TRBJ1-4, is DAGVTQSPTHLIKTRGQQVTLRCSPISGHKSVSWYQQVLGQGPQFIFQYYEKEERGRGNFPDRFSARQFPNYSSELNVNALLLGDSALYLCASSAGTAINEKLFFGSGTQLSVL.

V gene TRBV7-2 combines with J gene TRBJ2-2; the D is unclear. Trimming took 1 base from V and 2 from J, leaving 11 bases between them. The CDR3 covers 16 residues. Germline V gene data show CDR1 as SGHTA and CDR2 as FQGNSA. CDR3 bases: TGTGCCAGCAGCTTAGGAACAGTTATTAACACCGGGGAGCTGTTTTTT. Translated: CASSLGTVINTGELFF.

The V gene is TRBV10-3, the J gene TRBJ2-5; the match to TRBD2 covers 11 bases. V was clipped by 6 bases and J by 4 bases; unmatched bases: 7. CDR1 and CDR2 from the germline V gene are ENHRY and SYGVKD. This CDR3 comprises 15 residues. The CDR3 DNA is TGTGCCATCAGCGATAGCGGGGGGGCCAGAGAGACCCAGTACTTC. This codes for CAISDSGGARETQYF.

The chain couples TRBV5-1 to TRBJ1-1; TRBD1 is a possible D gene (6 bases). The CDR3 length is 14 residues. V gave up 3 bases and J gave up 0 bases, with 9 bases separating them. CDR1 and CDR2 (germline): SGHRS, YFSETQ. The CDR3 bases are TGCGCCAGCAGCTCAGGGGACCTGAACACTGAAGCTTTCTTT. It is translated as CASSSGDLNTEAFF.

The V gene is TRBV10-2, the J gene TRBJ2-5; 9 nucleotides line up with TRBD1. The tail of the sequence fits TRBJ2-7 better, so the J call may be wrong. This CDR3 is built from 15 residues. Germline-derived CDR1 and CDR2 are WSHSY and SAAADI. The chain's CDR3 is CASSESRGQGPEQYF. The CDR3 DNA reads as TGCGCCAGCAGTGAGTCGAGGGGACAGGGCCCCGAGCAGTACTTC.